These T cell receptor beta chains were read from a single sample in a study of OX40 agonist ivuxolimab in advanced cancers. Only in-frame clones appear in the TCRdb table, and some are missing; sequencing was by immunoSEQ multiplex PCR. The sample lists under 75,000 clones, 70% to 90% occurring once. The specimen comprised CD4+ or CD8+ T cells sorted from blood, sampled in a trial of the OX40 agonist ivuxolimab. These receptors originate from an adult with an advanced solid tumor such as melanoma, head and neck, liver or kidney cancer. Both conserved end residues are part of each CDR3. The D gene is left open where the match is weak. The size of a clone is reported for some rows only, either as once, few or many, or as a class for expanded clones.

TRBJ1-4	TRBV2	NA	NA	TGTGCCAGCAGCGGGACATCAAATCCTAATGAAAAGCTGTTTTTT	CASSGTSNPNEKLFF
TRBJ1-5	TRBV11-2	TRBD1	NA	TGTGCCAGCAGCATGACAGGGGGCCTCAATCAGCCCCAGCATTTT	CASSMTGGLNQPQHF
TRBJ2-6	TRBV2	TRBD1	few	TGTGCCAGCAGCACAGGGGGTGGAGGGGCCAACGTCCTGACTTTC	CASSTGGGGANVLTF
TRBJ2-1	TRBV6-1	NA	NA	TGTGCCAGCAGTCAGGAGACCTACAATGAGCAGTTCTTC	CASSQETYNEQFF
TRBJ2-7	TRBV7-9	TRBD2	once	TGTGCCAGCAGCACAACCGGGACTAGCAGCGAGCAGTACTTC	CASSTTGTSSEQYF
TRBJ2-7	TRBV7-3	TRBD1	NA	TGTGCCAGCAGGGGGACAGGGGGCAACGAGCAGTACTTC	CASRGTGGNEQYF
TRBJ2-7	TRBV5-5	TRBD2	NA	TGTGCCAGCAGCTTGGCTAGCGGGATCACCTACGAGCAGTACTTC	CASSLASGITYEQYF
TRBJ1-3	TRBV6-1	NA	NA	TGTGCCAGCAGTGAAAACCGACAGTTAATTTGGAACACCATATATTTT	CASSENRQLIWNTIYF
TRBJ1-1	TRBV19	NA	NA	TGTGCCAGTAGTATAGGGGGGAGCCGGACTGAAGCTTTCTTT	CASSIGGSRTEAFF
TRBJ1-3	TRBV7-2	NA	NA	TGTGCCAGCAGCTTACGCTCCTCCTCTGGAAACACCATATATTTT	CASSLRSSSGNTIYF
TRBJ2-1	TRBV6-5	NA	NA	TGTGCCAGCAGCCGACGCCATGAGCAGTTCTTC	CASSRRHEQFF
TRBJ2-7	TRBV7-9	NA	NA	TGTGCCAGCAGCTTAGTTGGGGTCACGGGAGAGCAGTACTTC	CASSLVGVTGEQYF
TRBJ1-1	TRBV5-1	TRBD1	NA	TGCGCCAGCAGCTTGAGGACAGGGGAATTGAACACTGAAGCTTTCTTT	CASSLRTGELNTEAFF
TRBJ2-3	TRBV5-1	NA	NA	TGCGCCAGCAGCTTGGTTATGGGCCTTCCGCCAGATACGCAGTATTTT	CASSLVMGLPPDTQYF
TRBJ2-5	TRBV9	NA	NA	TGTGCCAGCAGCTCGAAGACGGGACACCCCTCGAGGGAGACCCAGTACTTC	CASSSKTGHPSRETQYF
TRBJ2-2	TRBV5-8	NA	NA	TGTGCCAGCAGCTTCCGACGACAATCGACCGACGGGGAGCTGTTTTTT	CASSFRRQSTDGELFF
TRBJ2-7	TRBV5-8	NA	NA	TGTGCCAGCAGCTTTCTAGAGGGCGAGCAGTACTTC	CASSFLEGEQYF
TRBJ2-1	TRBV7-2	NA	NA	TGTGCCAGCAGCTTAGCGTCTTCCCGTCGCAATGAGCAGTTCTTC	CASSLASSRRNEQFF
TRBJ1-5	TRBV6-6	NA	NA	TGTGCCAGCAGCCCCTCGATTCAGGGGTATCAGCCCCAGCATTTT	CASSPSIQGYQPQHF
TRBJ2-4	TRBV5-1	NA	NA	TGCGCCAGCAGTGATGAGGGGGTTGTGGCCAAAAACATTCAGTACTTC	CASSDEGVVAKNIQYF
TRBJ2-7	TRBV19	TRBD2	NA	TGTGCCAGTAGTAGCGGGGGTAACTCCTACGAGCAGTACTTC	CASSSGGNSYEQYF
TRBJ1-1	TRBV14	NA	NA	TGTGCCAGCAGCCAAGTTCAAAGTGTGAACACTGAAGCTTTCTTT	CASSQVQSVNTEAFF
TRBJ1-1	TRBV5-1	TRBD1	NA	TGCGCCAGCAGCTTTCATGCGGGACAGGGTTACACTGAAGCTTTCTTT	CASSFHAGQGYTEAFF
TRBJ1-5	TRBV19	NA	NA	TGTGCCAGTACAGGTTTTAGCAATCAGCCCCAGCATTTT	CASTGFSNQPQHF
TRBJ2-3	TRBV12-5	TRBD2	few	TGTGCTAGTGGTTTGGTACGGGATGGGAGGGCCCATAGCACAGATACGCAGTATTTT	CASGLVRDGRAHSTDTQYF
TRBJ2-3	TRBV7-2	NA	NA	TGTGCCAGTTTCCAAGGACCTACCCGCACAGATACGCAGTATTTT	CASFQGPTRTDTQYF
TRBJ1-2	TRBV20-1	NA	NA	TGCAGTGCTTTTGACAGCGGCTACACCTTC	CSAFDSGYTF
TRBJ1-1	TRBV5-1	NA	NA	TGCGCCAGCGGACTCGGAGGAAGGGAGTCCTTCTTT	CASGLGGRESFF
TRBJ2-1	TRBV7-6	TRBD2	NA	TGTGCCAGCAGCTTAGACTACTCGGGAGGGACTTACAATGAGCAGTTCTTC	CASSLDYSGGTYNEQFF
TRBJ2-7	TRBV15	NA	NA	TGTGCCACCAGCAGAGAGATCGCGTACGAGCAGTACTTC	CATSREIAYEQYF
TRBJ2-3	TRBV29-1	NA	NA	TGCAGCGTTGTTGCTGTGGATACGCAGTATTTT	CSVVAVDTQYF
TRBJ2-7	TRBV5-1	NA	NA	TGCGCCAGCAGAACCTCTGGGGGTGGAAAGGGCCGGTCCTACGAGCAGTACTTC	CASRTSGGGKGRSYEQYF
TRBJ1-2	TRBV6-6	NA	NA	TGTGCCAGCAGTAACAAAAACTATGGCTACACCTTC	CASSNKNYGYTF
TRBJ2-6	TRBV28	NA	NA	TGTGCCAGCAGTAACTCAGCATCTGGGGCCAACGTCCTGACTTTC	CASSNSASGANVLTF
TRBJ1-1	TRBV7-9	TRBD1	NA	TGTGCCAGCAGCTTAGCTGACAGGGATACTGAAGCTTTCTTT	CASSLADRDTEAFF
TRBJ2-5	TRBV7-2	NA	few	TGTGCCAGCAGCTTAGGGTCCCGGACCCAGTACTTC	CASSLGSRTQYF
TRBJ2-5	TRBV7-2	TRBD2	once	TGTGCCAGCAGCTTATCCAGCGGGGGGGCAGAGACCCAGTACTTC	CASSLSSGGAETQYF
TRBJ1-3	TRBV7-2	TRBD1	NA	TGTGCCAGCAGCCCTAGGCGTCGGACAGGGGGGAGGAACACCATATATTTT	CASSPRRRTGGRNTIYF
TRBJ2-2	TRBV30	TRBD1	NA	TGTGCCTGGAGTGTACCGGGGACAGGGGCCCCCGGGGAGCTGTTTTTT	CAWSVPGTGAPGELFF
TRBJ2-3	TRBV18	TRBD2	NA	TGTGCCAGCTCACCTAGCGGGGGAACAGATACGCAGTATTTT	CASSPSGGTDTQYF
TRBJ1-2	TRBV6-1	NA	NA	TGTGCCAGCAGTGAAGGGACAGTCGGCTTTTCACCTCTATATGGCTACACCTTC	CASSEGTVGFSPLYGYTF
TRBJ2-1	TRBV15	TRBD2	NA	TGTGCCACCAGCCCCTGGGAACGCGGGAGGATGATGAATGAGCAGTTCTTC	CATSPWERGRMMNEQFF
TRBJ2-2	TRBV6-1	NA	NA	TGTGCCAGCAGTGAAGCGTCAGTGACAGTCGGGGAGCTGTTTTTT	CASSEASVTVGELFF
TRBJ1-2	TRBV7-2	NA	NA	TGTGCCAGCAGCTTCTCGCCCGAGGCCGGCTGGGTGAATGGCTACACCTTC	CASSFSPEAGWVNGYTF
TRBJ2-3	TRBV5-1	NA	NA	TGCGCCAGCAGCTTAGCGGGCCACCCACAGGCAGATACGCAGTATTTT	CASSLAGHPQADTQYF
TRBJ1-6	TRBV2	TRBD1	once	TGTGCCAGCAGACAGGGGTATAATTCACCCCTCCACTTT	CASRQGYNSPLHF